This entry features one T cell receptor (beta chain) sequence. This sample stems from a study of control samples from healthy donors and cancer patients. This CDR3 spans 13 amino acids. Germline V gene sequence: CDR1 SGHRS, CDR2 YFSETQ. V lost 4 bases and J 7 bases, leaving 14 bases between the germline ends. TCRdb keeps only in-frame clones here, not all; method: immunoSEQ multiplex PCR. The table shows about 150,000 clones, with 85% to 90% occurring only once. This receptor was identified in a man between 18 and 35 years old in good health. This chain joins TRBV5-1 and TRBJ1-1; no reliable D call. Sample: blood. The DNA of the CDR3 is TGCGCCAGCAGCGTGGTGGGTCGGGATGAAGCTTTCTTT. Protein sequence: CASSVVGRDEAFF. The full variable domain, in which reference TRBV5-1 and TRBJ1-1 provide the parts outside the CDR3, is KAGVTQTPRYLIKTRGQQVTLSCSPISGHRSVSWYQQTPGQGLQFLFEYFSETQRNKGNFPGRFSGRQFSNSRSEMNVSTLELGDSALYLCASSVVGRDEAFFGQGTRLTVV.